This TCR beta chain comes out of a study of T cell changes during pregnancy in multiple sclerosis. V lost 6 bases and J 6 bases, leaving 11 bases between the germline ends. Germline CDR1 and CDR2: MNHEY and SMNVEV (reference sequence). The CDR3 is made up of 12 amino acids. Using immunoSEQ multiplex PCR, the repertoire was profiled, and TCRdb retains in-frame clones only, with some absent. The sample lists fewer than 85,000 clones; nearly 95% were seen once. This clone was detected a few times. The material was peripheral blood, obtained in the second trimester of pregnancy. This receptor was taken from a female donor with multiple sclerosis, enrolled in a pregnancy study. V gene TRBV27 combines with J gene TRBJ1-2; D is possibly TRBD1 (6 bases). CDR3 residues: CASRTQGNGYTF. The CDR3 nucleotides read TGTGCCAGCAGGACCCAGGGGAATGGCTACACCTTC.